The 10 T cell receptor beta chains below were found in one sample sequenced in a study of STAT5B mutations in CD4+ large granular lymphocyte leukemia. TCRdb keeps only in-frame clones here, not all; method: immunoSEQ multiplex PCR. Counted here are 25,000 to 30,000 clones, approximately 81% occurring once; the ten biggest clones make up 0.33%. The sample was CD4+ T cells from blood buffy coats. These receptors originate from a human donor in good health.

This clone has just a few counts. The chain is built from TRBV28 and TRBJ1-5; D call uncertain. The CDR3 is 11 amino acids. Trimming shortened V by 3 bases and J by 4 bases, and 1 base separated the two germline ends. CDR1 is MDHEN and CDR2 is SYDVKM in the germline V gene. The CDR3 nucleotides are TGTGCCAGCAGTTTGAATCAGCCCCAGCATTTT. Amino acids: CASSLNQPQHF.

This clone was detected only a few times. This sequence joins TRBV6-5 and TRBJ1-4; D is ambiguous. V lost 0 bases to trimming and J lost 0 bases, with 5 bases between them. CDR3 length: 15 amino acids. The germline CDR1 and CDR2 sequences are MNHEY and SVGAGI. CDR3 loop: CASSYSKPTNEKLFF. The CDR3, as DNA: TGTGCCAGCAGTTACTCCAAGCCAACTAATGAAAAACTGTTTTTT.

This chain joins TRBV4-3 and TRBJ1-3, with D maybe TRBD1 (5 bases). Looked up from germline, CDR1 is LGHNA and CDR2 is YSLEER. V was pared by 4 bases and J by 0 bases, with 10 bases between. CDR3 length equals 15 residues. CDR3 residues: CASSPQALSGNTIYF. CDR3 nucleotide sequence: TGCGCCAGCAGCCCACAGGCTCTCTCTGGAAACACCATATATTTT.

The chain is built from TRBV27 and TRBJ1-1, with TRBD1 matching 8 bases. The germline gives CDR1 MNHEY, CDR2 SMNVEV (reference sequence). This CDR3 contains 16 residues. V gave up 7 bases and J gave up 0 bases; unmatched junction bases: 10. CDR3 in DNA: TGTGCCAGCAAAAGGCAGACAGGGGTAATGAACACTGAAGCTTTCTTT. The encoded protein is CASKRQTGVMNTEAFF.

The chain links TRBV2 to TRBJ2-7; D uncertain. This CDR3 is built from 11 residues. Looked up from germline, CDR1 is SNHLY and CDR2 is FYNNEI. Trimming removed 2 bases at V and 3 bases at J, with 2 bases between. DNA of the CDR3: TGTGCCAGCAGTGAACGCTACGAGCAGTACTTC. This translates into CASSERYEQYF. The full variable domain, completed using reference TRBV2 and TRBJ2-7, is EPEVTQTPSHQVTQMGQEVILRCVPISNHLYFYWYRQILGQKVEFLVSFYNNEISEKSEIFDDQFSVERPDGSNFTLKIRSTKLEDSAMYFCASSERYEQYFGPGTRLTVT.

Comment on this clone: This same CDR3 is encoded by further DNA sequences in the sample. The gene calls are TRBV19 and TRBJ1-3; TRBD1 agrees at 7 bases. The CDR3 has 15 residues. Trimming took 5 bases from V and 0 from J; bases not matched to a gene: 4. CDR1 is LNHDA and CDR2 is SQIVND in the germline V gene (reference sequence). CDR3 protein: CASSLWDSSGNTIYF. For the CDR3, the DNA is TGTGCCAGTAGTCTATGGGACAGCTCTGGAAACACCATATATTTT.

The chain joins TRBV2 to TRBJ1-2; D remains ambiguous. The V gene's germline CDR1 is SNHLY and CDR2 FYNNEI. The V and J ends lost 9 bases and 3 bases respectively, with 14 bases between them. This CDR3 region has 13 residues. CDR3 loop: CASVAGWDYGYTF. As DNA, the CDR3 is TGTGCCAGTGTGGCGGGTTGGGACTATGGCTACACCTTC.

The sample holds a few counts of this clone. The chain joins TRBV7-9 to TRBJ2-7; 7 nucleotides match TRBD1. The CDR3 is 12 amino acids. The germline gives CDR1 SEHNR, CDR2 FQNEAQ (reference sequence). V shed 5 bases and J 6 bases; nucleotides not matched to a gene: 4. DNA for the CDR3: TGTGCCAGCAGCCGTACAGGGGCCGAGCAGTACGTC. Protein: CASSRTGAEQYV.

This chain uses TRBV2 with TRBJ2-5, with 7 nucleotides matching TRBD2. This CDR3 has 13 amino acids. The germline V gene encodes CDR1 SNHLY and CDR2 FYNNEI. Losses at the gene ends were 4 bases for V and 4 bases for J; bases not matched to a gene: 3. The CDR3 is CASSAGEGETQYF. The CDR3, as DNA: TGTGCCAGCAGTGCGGGGGAGGGAGAGACCCAGTACTTC. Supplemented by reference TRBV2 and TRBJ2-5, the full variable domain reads EPEVTQTPSHQVTQMGQEVILRCVPISNHLYFYWYRQILGQKVEFLVSFYNNEISEKSEIFDDQFSVERPDGSNFTLKIRSTKLEDSAMYFCASSAGEGETQYFGPGTRLLVL.

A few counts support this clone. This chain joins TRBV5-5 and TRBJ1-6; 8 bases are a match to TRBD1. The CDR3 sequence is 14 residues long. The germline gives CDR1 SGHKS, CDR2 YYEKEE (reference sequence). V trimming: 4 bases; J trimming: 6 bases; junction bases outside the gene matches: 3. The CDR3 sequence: CASSIDRGNSPLHF. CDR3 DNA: TGTGCCAGCAGCATCGACAGGGGTAATTCACCCCTCCACTTT.